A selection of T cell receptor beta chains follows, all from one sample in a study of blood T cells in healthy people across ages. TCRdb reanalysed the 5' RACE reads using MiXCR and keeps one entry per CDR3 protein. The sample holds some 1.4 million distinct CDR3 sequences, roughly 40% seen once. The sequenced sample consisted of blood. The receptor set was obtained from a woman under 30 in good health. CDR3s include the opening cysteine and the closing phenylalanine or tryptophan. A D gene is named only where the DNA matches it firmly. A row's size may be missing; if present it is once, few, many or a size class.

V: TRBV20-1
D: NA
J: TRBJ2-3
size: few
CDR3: CSASHPQMTDTQYF
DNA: TGCAGTGCTAGCCACCCGCAGATGACAGATACGCAGTATTTT

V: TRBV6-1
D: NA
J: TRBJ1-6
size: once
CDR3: CASSEKSGNNSPLHF
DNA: TGTGCCAGCAGTGAAAAATCGGGGAATAATTCACCCCTCCACTTT

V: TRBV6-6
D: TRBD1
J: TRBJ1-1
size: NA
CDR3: CASSTLQGARTEAFF
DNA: TGTGCCAGCAGCACCCTCCAGGGGGCACGCACTGAAGCTTTCTTT

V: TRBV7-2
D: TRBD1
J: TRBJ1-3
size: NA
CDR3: CASSARQGAQGNTIYF
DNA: TGTGCCAGCAGCGCCAGACAGGGGGCGCAGGGAAACACCATATATTTT

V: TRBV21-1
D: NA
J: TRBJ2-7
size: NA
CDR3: CASSKEAGVSFNNEQYF
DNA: TGTGCCAGCAGCAAAGAAGCGGGAGTTTCGTTTAATAACGAGCAGTACTTC

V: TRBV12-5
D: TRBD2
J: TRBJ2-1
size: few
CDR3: CASGWITSSGEKGNEQFF
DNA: TGTGCTAGTGGTTGGATAACTTCTAGCGGGGAAAAGGGGAATGAGCAGTTCTTC

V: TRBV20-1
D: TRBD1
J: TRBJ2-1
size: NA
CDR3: CSRTGRGSEQFF
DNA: TGCAGCCGGACAGGCCGTGGTAGTGAGCAGTTCTTC

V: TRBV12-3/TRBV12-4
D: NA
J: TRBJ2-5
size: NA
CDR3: CASSLIGQFEQYF
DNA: TGTGCCAGCAGTCTAATTGGACAGTTTGAGCAGTACTTC

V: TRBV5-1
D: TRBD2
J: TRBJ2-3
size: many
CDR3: CASSPNPSGGGADTQYF
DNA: TGCGCCAGCAGCCCCAACCCCAGCGGGGGGGGAGCAGATACGCAGTATTTT

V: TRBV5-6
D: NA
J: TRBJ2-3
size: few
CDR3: CASSWGDRRGTDTQYF
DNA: TGTGCCAGCAGCTGGGGGGACCGCAGAGGCACAGATACGCAGTATTTT

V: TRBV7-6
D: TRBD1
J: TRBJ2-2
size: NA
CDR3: CASSGRGQGAGELFF
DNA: TGTGCCAGCAGCGGAAGGGGACAGGGAGCCGGGGAGCTGTTTTTT

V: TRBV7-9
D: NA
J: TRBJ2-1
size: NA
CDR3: CASSGGLGTTYNEQFF
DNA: TGTGCCAGCAGCGGAGGCCTGGGAACAACCTACAATGAGCAGTTCTTC

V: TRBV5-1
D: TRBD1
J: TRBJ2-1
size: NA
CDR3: CASSYGTEYNEQFF
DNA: TGCGCCAGCAGCTACGGGACAGAATACAATGAGCAGTTCTTC

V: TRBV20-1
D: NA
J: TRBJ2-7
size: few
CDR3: CSARAGASSYEQYF
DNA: TGCAGTGCTAGAGCGGGAGCGAGCTCCTACGAGCAGTACTTC